This T cell receptor (beta chain) came from a study of CD8 T cells in Susac syndrome. RNA amounts of 0.5 to 1 ug underwent reverse transcription with random hexamers. TCRdb analysed the immunoSEQ multiplex PCR reads with MiXCR anew, one entry per CDR3 protein. The data show about 180,000 distinct CDR3 sequences, approximately 94% seen once. The V end lost 6 bases, the J end lost 8 bases, and 22 bases lay between the germline ends. The germline CDR1 and CDR2 sequences are SQVTM and ANQGSEA. There are 14 residues in the CDR3. The sequence came from a human donor with Susac syndrome. J is TRBJ1-2 and V is TRBV29-1; TRBD1 might be the D (6 bases). Sequenced sample: CD4+ T cells from PBMCs. In nucleotides, the CDR3 is TGCAGCGTCGCGAGTAGGACAGCCCGAGGCGGCTACACCTTC. Encoded protein: CSVASRTARGGYTF.